These 27 T cell receptor beta chains were sequenced from one sample in a study of blood T cell repertoires in COVID-19. TCRdb's table, derived via immunoSEQ multiplex PCR, lists solely in-frame clones and lacks some. The sample lists 390,000 or so clones; more than 70% were seen once. Material: peripheral blood. The origin of the receptors is a woman under 40 with COVID-19, enrolled during active disease.

This clone has a handful of counts. The chain couples TRBV5-1 to TRBJ2-1; TRBD1 matches 7 bases. The V segment lost 0 bases and the J segment 6 bases; nucleotides outside the gene matches: 3. CDR1 and CDR2 from the germline V gene are SGHRS and YFSETQ. The CDR3 totals 14 residues. This chain's CDR3 is CASSLENRGNEQFF. DNA for the CDR3: TGCGCCAGCAGCTTGGAAAACAGGGGCAATGAGCAGTTCTTC.

This rearrangement joins TRBV6-4 to TRBJ2-1, with TRBD1 matching over 7 bases. The J segment lost 0 bases and the V segment lost 4 bases, leaving 0 bases of the junction unmatched. The CDR3 length is 14 residues. CDR1 is MRHNA, CDR2 SNTAGT, per germline. The CDR3 here is CASSGDSSYNEQFF. The CDR3 DNA follows: TGTGCCAGCAGTGGGGACAGCTCCTACAATGAGCAGTTCTTC.

This chain links TRBV11-2 with TRBJ2-7, with 9 bases aligning to TRBD1. Trimming cost V 11 bases and J 2 bases; bases outside gene matches: 4. The CDR3 spans 12 residues. CDR1 SGHAT and CDR2 FQNNGV come from the germline V gene. DNA for the CDR3: TGTGCCGCCGGGACAGGGACCTACGAGCAGTACTTC. Protein product: CAAGTGTYEQYF.

The V gene is TRBV28, the J gene TRBJ2-1, with 8 bases lining up with TRBD1. The CDR3 extends over 16 amino acids. The germline gives CDR1 MDHEN, CDR2 SYDVKM. The V gene end was trimmed by 5 bases and the J gene end by 3 bases; junction bases not matched to a gene: 9. CDR3 sequence (DNA): TGTGCCAGCAGTGGTATTTACAGGGGGAGCTACAATGAGCAGTTCTTC. Protein product: CASSGIYRGSYNEQFF.

CDR3 region: CASRASGDYLGDEQFF. DNA of the CDR3: TGTGCCAGCAGAGCCTCAGGGGATTACCTTGGGGATGAGCAGTTCTTC. The chain links TRBV28 to TRBJ2-1; possible D gene TRBD1, 6 bases. CDR1 is MDHEN, CDR2 SYDVKM, per germline. V lost 6 bases, J lost 8 bases, and 23 bases lay in between. This CDR3 is 16 amino acids long. Full variable domain (outside the CDR3, taken from reference TRBV28 and TRBJ2-1): DVKVTQSSRYLVKRTGEKVFLECVQDMDHENMFWYRQDPGLGLRLIYFSYDVKMKEKGDIPEGYSVSREKKERFSLILESASTNQTSMYLCASRASGDYLGDEQFFGPGTRLTVL.

The rearrangement links TRBV7-9 to TRBJ1-6; 9 positions agree with TRBD1. V gave up 6 bases and J gave up 8 bases; unmatched junction bases: 8. Per germline, CDR1 SEHNR and CDR2 FQNEAQ (reference sequence). This CDR3 is 15 amino acids long. In DNA, the CDR3 is TGTGCCAGCAGAACCGGGACAGGGTTTGATTCACCCCTCCACTTT. Its translation is CASRTGTGFDSPLHF. Full variable domain (remainder filled in from reference TRBV7-9 and TRBJ1-6): DTGVSQNPRHKITKRGQNVTFRCDPISEHNRLYWYRQTLGQGPEFLTYFQNEAQLEKSRLLSDRFSAERPKGSFSTLEIQRTEQGDSAMYLCASRTGTGFDSPLHFGNGTRLTVT.

This rearrangement joins TRBV6-2 or TRBV6-3 to TRBJ2-5; D gene unclear. Per germline, CDR1 MNHEY and CDR2 SVGEGT. V lost 6 bases to trimming and J lost 4 bases, with 15 bases between them. CDR3 size: 14 residues. CDR3 DNA: TGTGCCAGCAGCGAGGCTAGATCACCAGAGACCCAGTACTTC. Its protein is CASSEARSPETQYF.

The rearrangement joins TRBV20-1 to TRBJ2-7; D not certain. Deletions cut 4 bases from V and 3 bases from J, with 4 bases between. The CDR3 length is 10 residues. Germline-derived CDR1 and CDR2 are DFQATT and SNEGSKA (reference sequence). Here the CDR3 DNA reads TGCAGTGCTACTAACTACGAGCAGTACTTC. This translates into CSATNYEQYF.

This clone came up once. The rearrangement joins TRBV28 to TRBJ1-5, with TRBD1 identical over 10 bases. The CDR3 extends over 16 amino acids. V was pared by 6 bases and J by 4 bases, with 9 bases of the junction left unmatched. Germline-derived CDR1 and CDR2 are MDHEN and SYDVKM. CDR3: CASRRDRGFGNQPQHF. The CDR3 region has the DNA TGTGCCAGCAGGAGGGACAGGGGTTTTGGAAATCAGCCCCAGCATTTT.

This clone was found once. The chain is built from TRBV2 and TRBJ1-5; 10 nucleotides align to TRBD1. Unmatched junction bases numbered 7, after V lost 5 bases and J lost 6 bases. Germline values: CDR1 SNHLY, CDR2 FYNNEI. CDR3 size: 15 residues. CDR3 in DNA: TGTGCCAGCAGTTCCCGGGACAGGGGTACTCAGCCCCAGCATTTT. This translates into CASSSRDRGTQPQHF.

The rearrangement uses TRBV5-1 and TRBJ2-5; TRBD2 agrees at 12 bases. CDR3 length equals 15 residues. CDR1 and CDR2 (germline): SGHRS, YFSETQ. V lost 0 bases and J lost 4; bases outside the gene matches: 1. The CDR3 DNA reads as TGCGCCAGCAGCTTGGTGGGACTAGCGGGAGAGACCCAGTACTTC. Its protein product is CASSLVGLAGETQYF.

The rearrangement links TRBV19 to TRBJ1-1, with D perhaps TRBD1 (6 bases). Germline CDR1 is LNHDA and CDR2 is SQIVND (reference sequence). CDR3 length equals 12 residues. V lost 1 base, J lost 10 bases, and 10 bases lay in between. CDR3: CASSIAQGSAFF. CDR3 DNA sequence: TGTGCCAGTAGTATAGCACAGGGTTCAGCTTTCTTT.

The rearrangement uses TRBV29-1 and TRBJ1-3; D gene uncertain. The CDR3 runs to 14 residues. Germline CDR1 and CDR2: SQVTM and ANQGSEA. Trimming took 3 bases from V and 3 from J, leaving 12 bases between them. In DNA, the CDR3 is TGCAGCGTTGATGGCAGGCTTGATGGAAACACCATATATTTT. It codes for CSVDGRLDGNTIYF.

The chain carries TRBV5-8 and TRBJ2-5, with 9 bases that match TRBD2. This CDR3 region has 16 residues. The V segment lost 0 bases and the J segment 4 bases; nucleotides outside the gene matches: 7. CDR1 is SGHTS, CDR2 YDEGEE, per germline. DNA for the CDR3: TGTGCCAGCAGCTTGGTGGCTAGCGGGATTCGAGAGACCCAGTACTTC. This codes for CASSLVASGIRETQYF.

The V and J genes are TRBV10-3 and TRBJ1-1, with D possibly matching TRBD1 (5 bases). Germline V CDR1 and CDR2: ENHRY, SYGVKD. CDR3 length: 13 residues. Deletions cut 10 bases from V and 1 base from J, with 13 bases between. In DNA form, the CDR3 reads TGTGCCACCGTGGACACCTGGAACACTGAAGCTTTCTTT. Its translation: CATVDTWNTEAFF.

The gene calls are TRBV5-4 and TRBJ2-1, with D possibly TRBD1 on 6 matching bases. Trimming took off 3 bases at V and 8 bases at J, with 9 bases between the two ends. Germline V CDR1 and CDR2: SGHNT, YYREEE (reference sequence). CDR3 length: 12 amino acids. This CDR3 reads CASSSGADEQFF. CDR3 nucleotide sequence: TGTGCCAGCAGCTCAGGGGCGGATGAGCAGTTCTTC. The variable domain in full, with the rest retrieved from reference TRBV5-4 and TRBJ2-1, is ETGVTQSPTHLIKTRGQQVTLRCSSQSGHNTVSWYQQALGQGPQFIFQYYREEENGRGNFPPRFSGLQFPNYSSELNVNALELDDSALYLCASSSGADEQFFGPGTRLTVL.

The chain uses TRBV28 and TRBJ2-3; 7 bases line up with TRBD1. Germline CDR1 and CDR2: MDHEN and SYDVKM. With 7 bases clipped from V and 0 bases from J, the junction kept 10 bases outside the gene matches. The CDR3 is made up of 16 amino acids. The CDR3 here is CASTVQTGASTDTQYF. CDR3 nucleotides: TGTGCCAGCACCGTACAAACAGGGGCCAGCACAGATACGCAGTATTTT. Filled out from reference TRBV28 and TRBJ2-3, the complete variable domain reads DVKVTQSSRYLVKRTGEKVFLECVQDMDHENMFWYRQDPGLGLRLIYFSYDVKMKEKGDIPEGYSVSREKKERFSLILESASTNQTSMYLCASTVQTGASTDTQYFGPGTRLTVL.

The chain recombines TRBV2 with TRBJ1-5; TRBD1 might be the D (5 bases). The CDR3 extends over 14 amino acids. The germline CDR1 and CDR2 sequences are SNHLY and FYNNEI. Trimming cost V 8 bases and J 0 bases, with 11 bases left between them. The DNA of the CDR3 is TGTGCCAGCCGGGCGGGGACTAGCAATCAGCCCCAGCATTTT. Protein: CASRAGTSNQPQHF. The full variable domain, its missing parts supplied by reference TRBV2 and TRBJ1-5, is EPEVTQTPSHQVTQMGQEVILRCVPISNHLYFYWYRQILGQKVEFLVSFYNNEISEKSEIFDDQFSVERPDGSNFTLKIRSTKLEDSAMYFCASRAGTSNQPQHFGDGTRLSIL.

This chain connects TRBV11-3 to TRBJ2-1; D gene ambiguous. The germline V gene encodes CDR1 SGHNT and CDR2 YENEEA. The CDR3 runs to 12 residues. Trimming shortened V by 1 base and J by 9 bases, and 7 bases separated the two germline ends. DNA of the CDR3: TGTGCCAGCAGCTTAGTTCGCGGTGAGCAGTTCTTC. This sequence encodes CASSLVRGEQFF.

V and J are TRBV28 and TRBJ2-4; 8 bases agree with TRBD2. The V segment lost 5 bases and the J segment 0 bases; nucleotides outside the gene matches: 12. There are 18 residues in the CDR3. CDR1 and CDR2 from the germline V gene are MDHEN and SYDVKM. The DNA of the CDR3 is TGTGCCAGCAGTGCGGGGGGAAAGCGGCCTGTAGCCAAAAACATTCAGTACTTC. Its protein product is CASSAGGKRPVAKNIQYF. Using reference TRBV28 and TRBJ2-4 for the parts outside the CDR3, the full variable domain is DVKVTQSSRYLVKRTGEKVFLECVQDMDHENMFWYRQDPGLGLRLIYFSYDVKMKEKGDIPEGYSVSREKKERFSLILESASTNQTSMYLCASSAGGKRPVAKNIQYFGAGTRLSVL.

This clone has only a few counts. V gene TRBV4-1 combines with J gene TRBJ1-5, with no clear D. CDR3 length equals 13 residues. Germline CDR1 is MGHRA and CDR2 is YSYEKL. Trimming removed 0 bases at V and 3 bases at J, with 3 bases between. The CDR3 loop reads CASSQDLNQPQHF. The CDR3 nucleotides read TGCGCCAGCAGCCAAGACCTCAATCAGCCCCAGCATTTT.

This clone has only a few counts. The rearrangement links TRBV9 to TRBJ1-5; TRBD1 might be the D (6 bases). The CDR3 has 14 residues. V was shortened by 0 bases and J by 4 bases, with 8 bases between the two germline ends. CDR1 is SGDLS and CDR2 is YYNGEE in the germline V gene. CDR3: CASSVAGANQPQHF. The CDR3 nucleotides are TGTGCCAGCAGCGTAGCAGGGGCTAATCAGCCCCAGCATTTT. Full variable domain (missing parts from reference TRBV9 and TRBJ1-5): DSGVTQTPKHLITATGQRVTLRCSPRSGDLSVYWYQQSLDQGLQFLIQYYNGEERAKGNILERFSAQQFPDLHSELNLSSLELGDSALYFCASSVAGANQPQHFGDGTRLSIL.

The gene calls are TRBV5-1 and TRBJ1-2; D unclear. CDR1 SGHRS and CDR2 YFSETQ come from the germline V gene. Trimming took off 4 bases at V and 2 bases at J, with 9 bases between the two ends. The CDR3 length is 13 residues. The CDR3 is CASSPDGNYGYTF. The CDR3 nucleotides read TGCGCCAGCAGCCCTGACGGGAACTATGGCTACACCTTC.

This clone was seen more than once but under ten times. The genes are TRBV5-1 and TRBJ2-1; 7 bases agree with TRBD2. The V gene end was trimmed by 1 base and the J gene end by 7 bases; junction bases not matched to a gene: 11. CDR3 length: 16 amino acids. From germline, CDR1 is SGHRS and CDR2 YFSETQ. The CDR3 sequence: CASSLSWAGASNEQFF. The DNA of the CDR3 is TGCGCCAGCAGCTTGTCGTGGGCGGGAGCGTCAAATGAGCAGTTCTTC.

This clone showed up just once. V is TRBV29-1 and J is TRBJ1-2, with TRBD1 matching over 8 bases. The CDR3 consists of 12 residues. V was pared by 1 base and J by 9 bases, with 4 bases of the junction left unmatched. The germline V gene encodes CDR1 SQVTM and CDR2 ANQGSEA. The CDR3 bases are TGCAGCGTTGAAGGACAGGGGAACAGCTACACCTTC. Protein: CSVEGQGNSYTF. The variable domain in full, with the rest retrieved from reference TRBV29-1 and TRBJ1-2, is SAVISQKPSRDICQRGTSLTIQCQVDSQVTMMFWYRQQPGQSLTLIATANQGSEATYESGFVIDKFPISRPNLTFSTLTVSNMSPEDSSIYLCSVEGQGNSYTFGSGTRLTVV.

The rearrangement joins TRBV18 to TRBJ1-1; 7 nucleotides align to TRBD1. With 3 bases clipped from V and 6 bases from J, the junction kept 4 bases outside the gene matches. The CDR3 is 13 residues long. The germline V gene has CDR1 KGHSH and CDR2 LQKENI. CDR3 protein: CASSPGQTSEAFF. The CDR3 DNA reads TGTGCCAGCTCACCGGGACAGACTTCTGAAGCTTTCTTT.

The rearrangement uses TRBV5-4 and TRBJ2-3, with 9 nucleotides matching TRBD1. With V trimmed by 0 bases and J by 1 base, 6 bases remained unmatched. From germline, CDR1 is SGHNT and CDR2 YYREEE (reference sequence). This CDR3 is 17 amino acids long. The chain's CDR3 is CASSLVDRGLRTDTQYF. The CDR3 region has the DNA TGTGCCAGCAGCTTGGTGGACAGGGGTCTGCGCACAGATACGCAGTATTTT.